Listed below are T cell receptor beta chains from one sample, sequenced in a study of T cell changes during pregnancy in multiple sclerosis. The method was immunoSEQ multiplex PCR; TCRdb's version includes in-frame clones alone and lacks a portion of them. This sample has tens of thousands of clones, with about nine tenths found just once. The material sequenced was CD4+ T cells from peripheral blood mononuclear cells, taken in the third trimester of pregnancy. These receptors all come from a female donor with multiple sclerosis, enrolled in a pregnancy study. The CDR3 runs from the conserved cysteine through the conserved F or W. The order of the fields is CDR3 protein, CDR3 DNA, D gene, V gene, J gene, clone size. D genes are given only for firm matches. Not all rows give a size; the values are once, few, many and, for expanded clones, a class.

CDR3: CASSEVREPYNEQFF
DNA: TGTGCCAGCAGTGAGGTTCGGGAGCCTTACAATGAGCAGTTCTTC
D: .
V: TRBV11-2
J: TRBJ2-1
size: .

CDR3: CSVGGGGTYNEQFF
DNA: TGCAGCGTTGGGGGGGGAGGGACCTACAATGAGCAGTTCTTC
D: TRBD2
V: TRBV29-1
J: TRBJ2-1
size: once

CDR3: CASSLEGGSGANVLTF
DNA: TGTGCCAGCAGTTTAGAGGGCGGCTCTGGGGCCAACGTCCTGACTTTC
D: .
V: TRBV6-5
J: TRBJ2-6
size: .

CDR3: CASRTGLKGYTF
DNA: TGTGCCAGCAGGACAGGCTTAAAAGGCTACACCTTC
D: .
V: TRBV27
J: TRBJ1-2
size: .

CDR3: CASSKVQLAGGPNEQFF
DNA: TGTGCCAGCAGCAAAGTGCAGCTAGCGGGAGGGCCCAATGAGCAGTTCTTC
D: .
V: TRBV21-1
J: TRBJ2-1
size: .

CDR3: CASSLRTGGVKKLFF
DNA: TGTGCCAGCAGTTTAAGGACAGGGGGCGTTAAAAAACTGTTTTTT
D: TRBD1
V: TRBV28
J: TRBJ1-4
size: .

CDR3: CASSLAGQGVGEQYF
DNA: TGTGCCAGCAGTTTGGCCGGCCAGGGGGTAGGCGAGCAGTACTTC
D: TRBD1
V: TRBV27
J: TRBJ2-7
size: .

CDR3: CASSPQTRSSGRTSYNEQFF
DNA: TGTGCCAGCAGCCCACAGACGAGAAGTAGCGGGAGAACCTCCTACAATGAGCAGTTCTTC
D: TRBD2
V: TRBV13
J: TRBJ2-1
size: .

CDR3: CASSTQMSSTDTQYF
DNA: TGTGCCAGTAGTACCCAAATGAGTAGCACAGATACGCAGTATTTT
D: .
V: TRBV19
J: TRBJ2-3
size: once

CDR3: CASSRAGTEQFF
DNA: TGCGCCAGCAGCCGAGCGGGTACTGAGCAGTTCTTC
D: .
V: TRBV4-3
J: TRBJ2-1
size: .

CDR3: CASSVATGGYEQYF
DNA: TGTGCCAGCAGCGTAGCGACAGGGGGCTACGAGCAGTACTTC
D: TRBD1
V: TRBV9
J: TRBJ2-7
size: .

CDR3: CASSLEIPGLAQYTQYF
DNA: TGTGCCAGCAGCTTGGAAATACCGGGACTAGCGCAGTATACGCAGTATTTT
D: TRBD2
V: TRBV11-3
J: TRBJ2-3
size: .

CDR3: CSVGQGSKEKLFF
DNA: TGCAGCGTTGGACAGGGGAGTAAGGAAAAACTGTTTTTT
D: TRBD1
V: TRBV29-1
J: TRBJ1-4
size: .

CDR3: CASSRTDSGANVLTF
DNA: TGTGCCAGCTCACGGACAGACTCTGGGGCCAACGTCCTGACTTTC
D: .
V: TRBV18
J: TRBJ2-6
size: once

CDR3: CASSKEGQRGTGELFF
DNA: TGTGCCAGCAGCAAAGAGGGCCAGCGGGGCACCGGGGAGCTGTTTTTT
D: .
V: TRBV21-1
J: TRBJ2-2
size: .

CDR3: CASGLGDSSNTEAFF
DNA: TGTGCTAGTGGTTTGGGGGACAGTTCGAACACTGAAGCTTTCTTT
D: TRBD1
V: TRBV12-5
J: TRBJ1-1
size: .

CDR3: CATSKDSFTSEQYF
DNA: TGTGCCACCAGCAAGGACAGTTTTACGTCCGAGCAGTACTTC
D: .
V: TRBV15
J: TRBJ2-7
size: .

CDR3: CASRSNSGPTYEQYF
DNA: TGCGCCAGCAGGTCTAATAGCGGACCTACCTACGAGCAGTACTTC
D: .
V: TRBV5-1
J: TRBJ2-7
size: .

CDR3: CASSLSYEQYF
DNA: TGTGCCAGCAGCCTATCCTACGAGCAGTACTTC
D: .
V: TRBV7-8
J: TRBJ2-7
size: .

CDR3: CASSIGQRRFF
DNA: TGTGCCAGCAGCATTGGACAGCGCCGTTTCTTT
D: .
V: TRBV5-6
J: TRBJ1-1
size: .

CDR3: CASSPSGGVSPLHF
DNA: TGTGCCAGCTCACCATCAGGGGGTGTATCACCCCTCCACTTT
D: TRBD1
V: TRBV18
J: TRBJ1-6
size: once

CDR3: CASSGRARTEAFF
DNA: TGTGCCAGTAGTGGGAGGGCTAGGACTGAAGCTTTCTTT
D: .
V: TRBV19
J: TRBJ1-1
size: .

CDR3: CASSLRRNQPQHF
DNA: TGTGCCAGCAGTTTGAGGCGCAATCAGCCCCAGCATTTT
D: .
V: TRBV27
J: TRBJ1-5
size: once

CDR3: CASSVGLAGVEQYF
DNA: TGCGCCAGCTCCGTGGGACTAGCGGGAGTCGAGCAGTACTTC
D: TRBD2
V: TRBV10-1
J: TRBJ2-7
size: .

CDR3: CASSEKLVTNEKLFF
DNA: TGTGCCAGCAGTGAAAAATTAGTGACTAATGAAAAACTGTTTTTT
D: .
V: TRBV2
J: TRBJ1-4
size: .

CDR3: CASSMGQGAEQFF
DNA: TGTGCCAGCAGCATGGGACAGGGTGCTGAGCAGTTCTTC
D: TRBD1
V: TRBV7-8
J: TRBJ2-1
size: once

CDR3: CASSLGNGSPGNEQFF
DNA: TGTGCCAGCAGCTTAGGGAACGGGAGCCCTGGCAATGAGCAGTTCTTC
D: .
V: TRBV7-2
J: TRBJ2-1
size: .

CDR3: CASTKNTEAFF
DNA: TGTGCCAGTACAAAGAACACTGAAGCTTTCTTT
D: .
V: TRBV19
J: TRBJ1-1
size: .

CDR3: CASSYVGDVPNNEQFF
DNA: TGTGCCAGCAGTTACGTGGGAGACGTGCCTAACAATGAGCAGTTCTTC
D: .
V: TRBV6-7
J: TRBJ2-1
size: .

CDR3: CASSLGSPARVWFNEQFF
DNA: TGTGCCAGCAGCTTAGGGAGCCCGGCCAGGGTTTGGTTCAATGAGCAGTTCTTC
D: .
V: TRBV13
J: TRBJ2-1
size: .

CDR3: CASSLGGSVSTDTQYF
DNA: TGCGCCAGCAGCTTGGGTGGTAGCGTTAGCACAGATACGCAGTATTTT
D: .
V: TRBV5-1
J: TRBJ2-3
size: .

CDR3: CASSPPTGMKHEQYF
DNA: TGTGCCAGCAGTCCGCCGACAGGGATGAAGCACGAGCAGTACTTC
D: TRBD1
V: TRBV28
J: TRBJ2-7
size: .

CDR3: CASTAGVYGYTF
DNA: TGTGCCAGCACGGCAGGGGTTTATGGCTACACCTTC
D: .
V: TRBV28
J: TRBJ1-2
size: .

CDR3: CASSLAQGGEQYF
DNA: TGTGCCAGCAGCTTAGCGCAGGGTGGCGAGCAGTACTTC
D: .
V: TRBV7-9
J: TRBJ2-7
size: .

CDR3: CASSPQGANSNQPQHF
DNA: TGTGCCAGCTCACCACAGGGGGCTAATAGCAATCAGCCCCAGCATTTT
D: TRBD1
V: TRBV18
J: TRBJ1-5
size: .